This T cell receptor (beta chain) came from a study of T cell repertoires in cytomegalovirus infection. As for the study in general: Epitope selection comprised recently identified HLA-C-restricted CMV epitopes and well-studied HLA-B-restricted CMV epitopes. An indication of both CMV infection and matching HLA type came from public TCR beta signatures. Study conclusions and caveats: HLA-C-restricted CMV clonotypes gave the most frequent clonotype in two of eight donors. Summed public TCR beta family frequency identified CMV carriers bearing the relevant HLA.

This clonotype showed up many times. The antigen is undetermined. MiXCR, run by TCRdb on the reads, gives a single entry per CDR3 protein. In the table there are 70,000 to 85,000 distinct CDR3 sequences, roughly 40% of which are singletons. This material consisted of CD8+ T cells from cultured PBMCs, taken from culture after CMV antigen stimulation. This clonotype was obtained from a human donor in good health (CMV status not recorded). Some clones in this sample may be carry-over from other donors' samples.

The chain's CDR3 is CASSLDSGANVLTF. CDR3 DNA: TGTGCCAGCAGCTTAGACTCTGGGGCCAACGTCCTGACTTTC. The J gene is TRBJ2-6, the V gene TRBV7-8; D is unresolved. The length of the CDR3 is 14 residues. V lost 1 base to trimming and J lost 0 bases, with 1 base between them. CDR1 and CDR2 from the germline V gene are SGHVS and FQNEAQ.